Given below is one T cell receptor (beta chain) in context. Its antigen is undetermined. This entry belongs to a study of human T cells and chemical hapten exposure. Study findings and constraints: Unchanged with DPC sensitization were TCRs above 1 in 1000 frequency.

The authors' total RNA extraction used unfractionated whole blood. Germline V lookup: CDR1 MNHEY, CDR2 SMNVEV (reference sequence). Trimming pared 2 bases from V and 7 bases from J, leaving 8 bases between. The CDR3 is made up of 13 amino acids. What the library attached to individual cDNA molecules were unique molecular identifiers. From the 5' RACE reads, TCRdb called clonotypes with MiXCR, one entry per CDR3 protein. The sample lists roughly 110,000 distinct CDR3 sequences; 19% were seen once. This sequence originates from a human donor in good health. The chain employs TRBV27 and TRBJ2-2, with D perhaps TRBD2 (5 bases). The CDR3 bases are TGTGCCAGCAGTTTAGGACTCCGCGGGGAGCTGTTTTTT. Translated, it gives CASSLGLRGELFF.